Below are 13 T cell receptor beta chains sequenced from a single sample in a study of T cells in tuberculosis. Using immunoSEQ multiplex PCR, the repertoire was profiled, and TCRdb retains in-frame clones only, with some absent. The sample consists of approximately 59,000 clones, approximately 88% of them appearing once. Cells were sorted from thawed PBMC rested overnight and stained with GMM-loaded CD1B tetramer, viability dye and anti-CD3. C32 glucose monomycolate from Rhodococcus equi was loaded onto the CD1B tetramers. Sequences were obtained from CD1b-GMM tetramer-negative cells sorted from PBMCs. These receptors all stem from an adult woman with latent tuberculosis.

The chain recombines TRBV4-3 with TRBJ2-7; 7 bases map to TRBD1. This CDR3 is built from 16 residues. Germline V lookup: CDR1 LGHNA, CDR2 YSLEER. V lost 4 bases and J lost 0; bases outside the gene matches: 9. As DNA, the CDR3 is TGCGCCAGCAGCCGGGAACAGGGGTCGAGCTCCTACGAGCAGTACTTC. It yields the protein CASSREQGSSSYEQYF.

This chain's CDR3 is CASSLPGQGAYEQYF. The CDR3 region has the DNA TGTGCCAGCAGCTTACCGGGACAGGGGGCTTACGAGCAGTACTTC. The chain couples TRBV5-8 to TRBJ2-7; 12 nucleotides align to TRBD1. Germline assignment: CDR1 SGHTS and CDR2 YDEGEE. J lost 4 bases, V lost 2 bases, and 4 bases had no gene match. The CDR3 spans 15 residues.

The chain combines TRBV5-6 with TRBJ1-5; D ambiguous. CDR3 length: 14 residues. V was trimmed by 0 bases and J by 4 bases, leaving 8 bases between them. Germline CDR1 SGHDT, CDR2 YYEEEE. The CDR3: CASSLGQLNQPQHF. Here the CDR3 DNA reads TGTGCCAGCAGCTTGGGTCAACTAAATCAGCCCCAGCATTTT.

The CDR3 nucleotides read TGTGCCAGCAGAAAGACAGGGTACTACACCGGGGAGCTGTTTTTT. Protein sequence: CASRKTGYYTGELFF. The gene calls are TRBV6-5 and TRBJ2-2, with 7 bases that match TRBD1. V lost 6 bases and J lost 3; bases outside the gene matches: 7. The CDR3 runs 15 residues. Germline loops: CDR1 MNHEY, CDR2 SVGAGI.

The genes are TRBV2 and TRBJ1-2; D is unclear. V was trimmed by 3 bases and J by 6 bases, leaving 11 bases between them. The CDR3 length is 13 residues. The germline V gene has CDR1 SNHLY and CDR2 FYNNEI. CDR3 protein: CASSDPGEHGYTF. In nucleotides, the CDR3 is TGTGCCAGCAGTGACCCCGGAGAACATGGCTACACCTTC.

This CDR3 reads CAGHRSGANVLTF. CDR3 in DNA: TGTGCCGGACACCGCTCTGGGGCCAACGTCCTGACTTTC. This chain uses TRBV30 with TRBJ2-6, with TRBD1 as a possible D gene (5 bases). The germline CDR1 and CDR2 sequences are GTSNPN and SVGIG (reference sequence). With 8 bases removed from V and 0 bases from J, the gap between germline ends came to 8 bases. The CDR3 runs to 13 residues. Supplemented by reference TRBV30 and TRBJ2-6, the full variable domain reads SQTIHQWPATLVQPVGSPLSLECTVEGTSNPNLYWYRQAAGRGLQLLFYSVGIGQISSEVPQNLSASRPQDRQFILSSKKLLLSDSGFYLCAGHRSGANVLTFGAGSRLTVL.

The chain has TRBV7-3 and TRBJ2-7, with a weak D call TRBD1 (6 bases). V was shortened by 1 base and J by 1 base, with 8 bases between the two germline ends. The germline V gene has CDR1 SGHTA and CDR2 FQGTGA. The CDR3 sequence is 14 residues long. The CDR3 is CASSLMTGSYEQYF. For the CDR3, the DNA is TGTGCCAGCAGCTTAATGACAGGTTCCTACGAGCAGTACTTC.

J is TRBJ2-7 and V is TRBV19, with 13 bases fitting TRBD2. The ends lost 8 bases at V and 7 bases at J; junction bases unmatched: 8. The CDR3 has 14 amino acids. Germline values: CDR1 LNHDA, CDR2 SQIVND (reference sequence). CDR3 protein: CASRFGGLAGEQYF. CDR3 DNA sequence: TGTGCCAGTCGATTTGGGGGACTAGCGGGAGAGCAGTACTTC.

The V and J genes are TRBV7-3 and TRBJ2-5; a weak D match, TRBD2 (6 bases). CDR1 is SGHTA, CDR2 FQGTGA, per germline. This CDR3 has 15 amino acids. Trimming took off 2 bases at V and 5 bases at J, with 15 bases between the two ends. The DNA of the CDR3 is TGTGCCAGCAGCTTATCTGGGACCGGAGGGGAGACCCAGTACTTC. Encoded protein: CASSLSGTGGETQYF.

The V gene is TRBV9, the J gene TRBJ2-5, with 12 bases fitting TRBD2. Germline loops: CDR1 SGDLS, CDR2 YYNGEE. Trimming removed 4 bases from V and 4 bases from J; junction bases left unmatched: 2. The CDR3 covers 14 residues. The CDR3 region is CASSKGLAGETQYF. CDR3 sequence (DNA): TGTGCCAGCAGCAAGGGACTAGCGGGAGAGACCCAGTACTTC.

This clone has a handful of counts. The rearrangement uses TRBV7-9 and TRBJ2-5, with 11 positions matching TRBD1. Germline assignment: CDR1 SEHNR and CDR2 FQNEAQ (reference sequence). CDR3 length equals 15 residues. The junction had 7 bases not matched to a gene; V was cut back by 5 bases and J by 5 bases. CDR3 loop: CASSDPGTGGETQYF. Here the CDR3 DNA reads TGTGCCAGCAGCGACCCCGGGACAGGGGGGGAGACCCAGTACTTC. The full variable domain, rest sourced from reference TRBV7-9 and TRBJ2-5, is DTGVSQNPRHKITKRGQNVTFRCDPISEHNRLYWYRQTLGQGPEFLTYFQNEAQLEKSRLLSDRFSAERPKGSFSTLEIQRTEQGDSAMYLCASSDPGTGGETQYFGPGTRLLVL.

The chain has TRBV9 and TRBJ1-2, with D possibly TRBD1 on 5 matching bases. CDR1 and CDR2 from the germline V gene are SGDLS and YYNGEE. V lost 0 bases and J 5 bases, leaving 14 bases between the germline ends. The CDR3 runs to 15 residues. CDR3 protein: CASSVVGGTQYGYTF. CDR3 DNA: TGTGCCAGCAGCGTAGTCGGAGGGACGCAGTATGGCTACACCTTC.

The chain is built from TRBV11-2 and TRBJ2-5; 7 nucleotides align to TRBD2. Trimming took 5 bases from V and 5 from J; bases not matched to a gene: 8. This CDR3 comprises 14 residues. Germline CDR1 SGHAT, CDR2 FQNNGV. The CDR3 DNA sequence: TGTGCCAGCAGCCCCCTGACTAGCTTCGAGACCCAGTACTTC. This gives the protein CASSPLTSFETQYF.